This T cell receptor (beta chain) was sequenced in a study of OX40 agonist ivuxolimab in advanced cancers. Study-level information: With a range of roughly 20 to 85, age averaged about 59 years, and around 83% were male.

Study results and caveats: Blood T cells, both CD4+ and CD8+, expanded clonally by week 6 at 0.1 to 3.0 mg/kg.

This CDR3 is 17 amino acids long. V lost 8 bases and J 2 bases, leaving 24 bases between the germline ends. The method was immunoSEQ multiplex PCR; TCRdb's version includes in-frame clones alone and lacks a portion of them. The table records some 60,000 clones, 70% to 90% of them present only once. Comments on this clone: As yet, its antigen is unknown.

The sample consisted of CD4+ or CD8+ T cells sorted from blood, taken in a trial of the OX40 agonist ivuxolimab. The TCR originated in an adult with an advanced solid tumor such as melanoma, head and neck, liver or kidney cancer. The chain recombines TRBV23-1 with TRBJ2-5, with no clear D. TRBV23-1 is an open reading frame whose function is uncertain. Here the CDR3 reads CASWYPPLRQTQETQYF. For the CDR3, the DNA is TGCGCCAGCTGGTACCCCCCCCTGAGGCAGACTCAAGAGACCCAGTACTTC.